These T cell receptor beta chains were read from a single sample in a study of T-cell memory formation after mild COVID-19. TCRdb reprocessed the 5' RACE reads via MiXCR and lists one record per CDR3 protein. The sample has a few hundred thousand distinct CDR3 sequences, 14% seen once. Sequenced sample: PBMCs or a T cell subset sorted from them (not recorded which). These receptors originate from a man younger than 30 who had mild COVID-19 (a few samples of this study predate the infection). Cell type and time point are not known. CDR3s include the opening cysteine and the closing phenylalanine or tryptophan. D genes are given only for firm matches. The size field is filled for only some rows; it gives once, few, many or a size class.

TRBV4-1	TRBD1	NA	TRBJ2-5	TGCGCCAGCAGCCGCCGGGACAGGGGGGGACAAGAGACCCAGTACTTC	CASSRRDRGGQETQYF
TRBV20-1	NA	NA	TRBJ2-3	TGCAGTGCCCCCTTGTCGGGGGTGGGATCAGATACGCAGTATTTT	CSAPLSGVGSDTQYF
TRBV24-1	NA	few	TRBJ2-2	TGTGCCACCAGGGGACGAAACACCGGGGAGCTGTTTTTT	CATRGRNTGELFF
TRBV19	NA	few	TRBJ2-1	TGTGCGACCGGAGCTTCTACCTACAATGAGCAGTTCTTC	CATGASTYNEQFF
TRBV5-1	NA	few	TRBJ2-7	TGCGCCAGCGGAGGGGGCAGCTCCTACGAGCAGTACTTC	CASGGGSSYEQYF
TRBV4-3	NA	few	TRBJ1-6	TGCGCCAGCAGCCAAGATGTGGGGGATTCACCCCTCCACTTT	CASSQDVGDSPLHF
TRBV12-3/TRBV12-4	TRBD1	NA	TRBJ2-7	TGTGCCAGCAGTTTCACAGGGGGTAGGCAGTACTTC	CASSFTGGRQYF
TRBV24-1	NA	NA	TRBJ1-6	TGTGCCACCAGTGTCCGGGACCGCCCCTATAATTCACCCCTCCACTTT	CATSVRDRPYNSPLHF
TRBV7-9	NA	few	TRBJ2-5	TGTGCCAGCAGCTTAGGCTTACGAGAGACCCAGTACTTC	CASSLGLRETQYF
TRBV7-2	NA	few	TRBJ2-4	TGTGCCAGCAGCTTCCCGGGGGCCAAAAACATTCAGTACTTC	CASSFPGAKNIQYF
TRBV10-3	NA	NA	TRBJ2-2	TGTGCCATCAGTGCCACCTCGAGAACGAACACCGGGGAGCTGTTTTTT	CAISATSRTNTGELFF
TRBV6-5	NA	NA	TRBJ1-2	TGTGCCAGCAGTTCGGACACAACTAACTATGGCTACACCTTC	CASSSDTTNYGYTF
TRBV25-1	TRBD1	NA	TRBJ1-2	TGTGCCAGCAGTGAAGGGATGGTGGACAGGGAGAGACTAGATGGCTACACCTTC	CASSEGMVDRERLDGYTF
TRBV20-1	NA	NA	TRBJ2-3	TGCAGTGCTGGCATTTGGGGAGATACGCAGTATTTT	CSAGIWGDTQYF
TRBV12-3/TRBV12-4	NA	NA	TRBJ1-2	TGTGCCAGCAGTTTCCGCCCAGGGGTTGGCTACACCTTC	CASSFRPGVGYTF
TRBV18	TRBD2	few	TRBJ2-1	TGTGCCAGCTCACCGACTAGCGGGGATGAGCAGTTCTTC	CASSPTSGDEQFF
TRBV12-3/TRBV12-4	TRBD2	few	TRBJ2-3	TGTGCCAGCAGTTTCGCGGGGGGGCGCACAGATACGCAGTATTTT	CASSFAGGRTDTQYF
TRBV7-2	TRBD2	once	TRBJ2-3	TGTGCCAGCAGTTCCGTCCCGCGGGGGGCGGCAACAGATACGCAGTATTTT	CASSSVPRGAATDTQYF
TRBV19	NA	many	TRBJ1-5	TGTGCCAGTAGTCCCGGGTCCAGGGGGCCCCAGCATTTT	CASSPGSRGPQHF
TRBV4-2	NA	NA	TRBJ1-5	TGTGCCAGCAGCCAAGTTCCGGGGGGCAATCAGCCCCAGCATTTT	CASSQVPGGNQPQHF
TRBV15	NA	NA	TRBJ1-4	TGTGCCACCAGCAGAGATCCAGCCTCTTCCGGGACAAGAGAAAAACTGTTTTTT	CATSRDPASSGTREKLFF
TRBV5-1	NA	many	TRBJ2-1	TGCGCCAGCAGCTTGGTAGGGACCCCTTACAATGAGCAGTTCTTC	CASSLVGTPYNEQFF
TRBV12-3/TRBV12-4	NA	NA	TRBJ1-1	TGTGCCAGCAGTTTTTTGGGTAGCGGGACTGAAGCTTTCTTT	CASSFLGSGTEAFF
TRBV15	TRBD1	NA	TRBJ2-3	TGTGCCACCAGCGACTGGGACAGGGGCCCCCCAGATACGCAGTATTTT	CATSDWDRGPPDTQYF
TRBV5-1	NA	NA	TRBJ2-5	TGCGCCAGCAGCCCCTACTTGGACCGTCCACATCAAGAGACCCAGTACTTC	CASSPYLDRPHQETQYF
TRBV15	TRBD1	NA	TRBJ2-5	TGTGCCACCAGCAGTAGGACAGGGGGCAGGGAGACCCAGTACTTC	CATSSRTGGRETQYF
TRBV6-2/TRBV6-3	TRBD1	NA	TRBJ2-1	TGTGCCAGCAGTGGACAGGGGGTTATTGAGCAGTTCTTC	CASSGQGVIEQFF
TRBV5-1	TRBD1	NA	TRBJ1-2	TGCGCCAGCAGCTTGGGGGACAGGTGGAACTATGGCTACACCTTC	CASSLGDRWNYGYTF
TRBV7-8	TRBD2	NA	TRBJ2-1	TGTGCCAGCAGCTTAATTGGGGGAGGGGTCGGCTCCTACAATGAGCAGTTCTTC	CASSLIGGGVGSYNEQFF
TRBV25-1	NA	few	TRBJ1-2	TGTGCCAGCAGTGAACAGCGAGGGTATGACTATGGCTACACCTTC	CASSEQRGYDYGYTF
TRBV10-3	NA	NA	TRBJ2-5	TGTGCCATCAGTGGACTGGAAGAGACCCAGTACTTC	CAISGLEETQYF
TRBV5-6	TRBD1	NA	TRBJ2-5	TGTGCCAGCAGCTTGACAGGGGCCCTGTCGACCCAGTACTTC	CASSLTGALSTQYF
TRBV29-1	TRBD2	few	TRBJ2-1	TGCAGCGTTGGTCTAGCGGACTTCAATGAGCAGTTCTTC	CSVGLADFNEQFF
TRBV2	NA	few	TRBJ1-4	TGTGCCAGCAGGAGGGAGGTGATGGTTGAAAAACTGTTTTTT	CASRREVMVEKLFF
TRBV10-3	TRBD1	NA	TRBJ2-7	TGTGCCATCAGCGAGGACAGGGTAGGGTCCGAGCAGTACTTC	CAISEDRVGSEQYF
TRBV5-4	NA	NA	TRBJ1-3	TGTGCCAGCGGAGGGCCTGGAAACACCATATATTTT	CASGGPGNTIYF
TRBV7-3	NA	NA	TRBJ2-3	TGTGCCAGCAGCCACCCGGGGGATACGCAGTATTTT	CASSHPGDTQYF
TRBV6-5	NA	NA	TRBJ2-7	TGTGCCAGCAGTTCCCTAAACTCCTACGAGCAGTACTTC	CASSSLNSYEQYF
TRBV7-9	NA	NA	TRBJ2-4	TGTGCCAGCAGCTTATGGGCAGGATCTTCCAAAAACATTCAGTACTTC	CASSLWAGSSKNIQYF
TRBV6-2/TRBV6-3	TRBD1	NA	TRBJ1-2	TGTGCCAGCAGTTACGCGGACAGGGACGTCTATGGCTACACCTTC	CASSYADRDVYGYTF
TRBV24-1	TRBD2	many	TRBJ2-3	TGTGCCACCAGTCCTGCTAGCGGGGGGGCAGATACGCAGTATTTT	CATSPASGGADTQYF
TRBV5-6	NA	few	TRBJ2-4	TGTGCCAGCAGCTTAATGGCACAGACTAAAAACATTCAGTACTTC	CASSLMAQTKNIQYF
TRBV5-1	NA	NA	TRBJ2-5	TGCGCCAGCCGAGAACAGCAAGAGACCCAGTACTTC	CASREQQETQYF
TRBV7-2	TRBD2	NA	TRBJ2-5	TGTGCCAGCACCGTTCGGGAGGCGCGGGAGACCCAGTACTTC	CASTVREARETQYF
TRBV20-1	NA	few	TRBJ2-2	TGCAGTGCTAGAGATTTGGCAGGGACTAACACCGGGGAGCTGTTTTTT	CSARDLAGTNTGELFF
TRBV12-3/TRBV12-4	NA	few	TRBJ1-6	TGTGCCAGCAGTCGTTCGCTGGATTCACCCCTCCACTTT	CASSRSLDSPLHF
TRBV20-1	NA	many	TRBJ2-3	TGCAGGGCTCGCGGGGGCGGCACAGATACGCAGTATTTT	CRARGGGTDTQYF
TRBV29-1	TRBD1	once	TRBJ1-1	TGCAGCGTTGTGGCAGGGGGCGACTGGGGCACTGAAGCTTTCTTT	CSVVAGGDWGTEAFF
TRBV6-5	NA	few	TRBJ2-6	TGTGCCAGCAGTTACTGGCCCGCTAGCTCTGGGGCCAACGTCCTGACTTTC	CASSYWPASSGANVLTF
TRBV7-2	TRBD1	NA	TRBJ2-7	TGTGCCAGCAGCCCGAGGGACAGCTTATCAAAATACGAGCAGTACTTC	CASSPRDSLSKYEQYF
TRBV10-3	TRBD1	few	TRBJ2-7	TGTGCCATCAGGGACCGGGACAGGGCCCTCTACGAGCAGTACTTC	CAIRDRDRALYEQYF
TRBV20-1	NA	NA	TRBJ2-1	TGCAGTGCTAGTGTACCAGGGGGGGCAGAGTCCAATGAGCAGTTCTTC	CSASVPGGAESNEQFF
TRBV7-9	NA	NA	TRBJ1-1	TGTGCCAGCAGCTTAGAGGCGGACACTGAAGCTTTCTTT	CASSLEADTEAFF
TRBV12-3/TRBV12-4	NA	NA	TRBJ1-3	TGTGCCAGCAGTCCTGACAGACTTGGAAACACCATATATTTT	CASSPDRLGNTIYF
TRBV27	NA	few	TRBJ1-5	TGTGCCAGCAGTTCCGGAGCAGGGAGGCTGCCCCAGCATTTT	CASSSGAGRLPQHF
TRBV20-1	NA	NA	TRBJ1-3	TGCAGTGCGAGAGGTCCAGGGGCCGGTTCGGAAGGAAACACCATATATTTT	CSARGPGAGSEGNTIYF
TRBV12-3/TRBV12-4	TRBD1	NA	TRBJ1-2	TGTGCCAGCAGGCAATCCGGGACAGGGGGCTCTGGCTACACCTTC	CASRQSGTGGSGYTF
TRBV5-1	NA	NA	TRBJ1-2	TGCGCCAGCAGCCTGGACAGCCCTAACTATGGCTACACCTTC	CASSLDSPNYGYTF
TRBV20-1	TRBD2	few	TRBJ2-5	TGCAGTGCTACCCAGCGGGGGGGCCCCGAGACCCAGTACTTC	CSATQRGGPETQYF
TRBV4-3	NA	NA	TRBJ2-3	TGCGCCAGCAGCCAAGAATCGGTCAGTGGGGGGGCGACAGATACGCAGTATTTT	CASSQESVSGGATDTQYF